This T cell receptor beta chain is from a study of beta chain features in type 1 diabetes. Study-wide findings and caveats: TCRB CDR3s from Type 1 diabetes patients were moderately but significantly shorter in all four CD4+ subsets. Junctions at VDJ sites from type 1 diabetes patients had fewer insertions and more deletions.

Based on CD45RO/CCR7/CD25/CD127/CD95/CD27, CD4+ regulatory, stem cell-like memory, naive and central memory cells were sorted. Trimming pared 5 bases from V and 3 bases from J, leaving 8 bases between. CDR1 is ENHRY and CDR2 is SYGVKD in the germline V gene. The CDR3 is 14 residues long. Reverse transcription of all isolated RNA meant that expressed TCRB transcripts were sequenced. Profiling relied on immunoSEQ multiplex PCR, and the TCRdb table lists in-frame clones only, not all of them. The table lists over 150,000 clones, 10% of them singletons, with more than 0.45% in the top ten. The sample holds a few counts of this clone. Its antigen is undetermined.

The V and J genes are TRBV10-3 and TRBJ2-6; D is uncertain. The sequenced sample consisted of central memory CD4+ T cells from blood. This clonotype originated in a man aged 25 to 40 with type 1 diabetes. CDR3 region: CAISPTLGANVLTF. The CDR3 nucleotides read TGTGCCATCAGTCCAACTCTTGGGGCCAACGTCCTGACTTTC.